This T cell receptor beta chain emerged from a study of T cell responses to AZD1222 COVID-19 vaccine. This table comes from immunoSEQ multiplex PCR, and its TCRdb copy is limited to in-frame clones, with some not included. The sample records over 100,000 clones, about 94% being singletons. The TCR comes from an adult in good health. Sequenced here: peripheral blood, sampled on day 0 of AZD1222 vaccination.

The CDR3 spells CASSSRVINEQFF. CDR3 DNA sequence: TGTGCCAGCAGCTCGCGGGTGATAAATGAGCAGTTCTTC. V usage is TRBV7-9 and J usage is TRBJ2-1, with D perhaps TRBD2 (5 bases). The CDR3 spans 13 residues. Germline V gives CDR1 SEHNR, CDR2 FQNEAQ (reference sequence). V lost 4 bases and J 7 bases, leaving 11 bases between the germline ends.